The rows below give T cell receptor beta chains drawn from one sample of a study of identical twins. TCRdb processed the 5' RACE reads anew with MiXCR; each CDR3 protein has one entry. The table shows roughly 480,000 distinct CDR3 sequences, with 20% to 30% occurring only once. These data are also associated with another study on T cells expressing NK-cell markers.

The specimen was CD4+ T cells sorted from blood. The receptors were sampled from a woman aged 18 to 35 in good health. CDR3s include the opening cysteine and the closing phenylalanine or tryptophan. The D gene is left open where the match is weak.

v_gene: TRBV9; d_gene: NA; j_gene: TRBJ2-2; CDR3aa: CASSIRDRELFF
v_gene: TRBV9; d_gene: TRBD2; j_gene: TRBJ2-7; CDR3aa: CASSTRDYSYEQYF
v_gene: TRBV18; d_gene: NA; j_gene: TRBJ1-3; CDR3aa: CASSPGPTRGTIYF
v_gene: TRBV4-3; d_gene: TRBD2; j_gene: TRBJ2-1; CDR3aa: CASSQDYGRVYNEQFF
v_gene: TRBV18; d_gene: NA; j_gene: TRBJ2-1; CDR3aa: CASSPGQDNEQFF
v_gene: TRBV5-5; d_gene: TRBD2; j_gene: TRBJ2-5; CDR3aa: CASSLGQAGGYQETQYF
v_gene: TRBV28; d_gene: NA; j_gene: TRBJ2-5; CDR3aa: CATLRGLATETQYF
v_gene: TRBV20-1; d_gene: TRBD2; j_gene: TRBJ2-2; CDR3aa: CSARRLAVNTGELFF
v_gene: TRBV29-1; d_gene: NA; j_gene: TRBJ2-6; CDR3aa: CSVDWGLHSGANVLTF
v_gene: TRBV6-5; d_gene: TRBD2; j_gene: TRBJ2-1; CDR3aa: CASSYSSGGSYNEQFF
v_gene: TRBV6-6; d_gene: NA; j_gene: TRBJ2-5; CDR3aa: CASRLQGGETQYF
v_gene: TRBV9; d_gene: NA; j_gene: TRBJ2-5; CDR3aa: CASSDLGSGETQYF
v_gene: TRBV20-1; d_gene: NA; j_gene: TRBJ1-1; CDR3aa: CSARIFGILKEAFF
v_gene: TRBV4-2; d_gene: NA; j_gene: TRBJ2-5; CDR3aa: CASSQDGSRAGETQYF
v_gene: TRBV5-1; d_gene: NA; j_gene: TRBJ2-7; CDR3aa: CASSLGGRGAYEQYF
v_gene: TRBV12-3/TRBV12-4; d_gene: TRBD2; j_gene: TRBJ2-2; CDR3aa: CASSRAGSLTGELFF
v_gene: TRBV20-1; d_gene: TRBD1; j_gene: TRBJ2-1; CDR3aa: CSARADRVYNEQFF
v_gene: TRBV12-3/TRBV12-4; d_gene: TRBD1; j_gene: TRBJ2-7; CDR3aa: CASKRQGYEQYF
v_gene: TRBV20-1; d_gene: TRBD2; j_gene: TRBJ2-1; CDR3aa: CSARASLAGGPKYNEQFF
v_gene: TRBV6-5; d_gene: NA; j_gene: TRBJ2-1; CDR3aa: CASSSSLAQRMVF
v_gene: TRBV29-1; d_gene: TRBD1; j_gene: TRBJ2-2; CDR3aa: CSVVRGDRGAGELFF
v_gene: TRBV19; d_gene: NA; j_gene: TRBJ1-2; CDR3aa: CASSMIGRSYTF
v_gene: TRBV20-1; d_gene: NA; j_gene: TRBJ2-3; CDR3aa: CSAQTGGTDTQYF
v_gene: TRBV15; d_gene: NA; j_gene: TRBJ2-7; CDR3aa: CATSVKGAYEQYF
v_gene: TRBV7-9; d_gene: TRBD1; j_gene: TRBJ2-1; CDR3aa: CASSLSGTARGNEQFF
v_gene: TRBV7-2; d_gene: TRBD1; j_gene: TRBJ2-3; CDR3aa: CASSFYGTGSGQYF
v_gene: TRBV6-2/TRBV6-3; d_gene: NA; j_gene: TRBJ1-5; CDR3aa: CASAWGGNQPQHF
v_gene: TRBV12-3/TRBV12-4; d_gene: TRBD2; j_gene: TRBJ2-1; CDR3aa: CASSVGYRTGGRGYNEQFF
v_gene: TRBV7-2; d_gene: TRBD1; j_gene: TRBJ2-5; CDR3aa: CASSSDREGWTQYF
v_gene: TRBV25-1; d_gene: NA; j_gene: TRBJ2-1; CDR3aa: CASRRNEQFF
v_gene: TRBV20-1; d_gene: NA; j_gene: TRBJ1-1; CDR3aa: CSASQGNTEAFF
v_gene: TRBV7-8; d_gene: TRBD1; j_gene: TRBJ1-6; CDR3aa: CASSLIPRGDSPLHF
v_gene: TRBV20-1; d_gene: NA; j_gene: TRBJ2-4; CDR3aa: CSATGAGLAKNIQYF
v_gene: TRBV15; d_gene: NA; j_gene: TRBJ1-1; CDR3aa: CATSRNLNTEAFF
v_gene: TRBV4-2; d_gene: TRBD2; j_gene: TRBJ2-6; CDR3aa: CASSQEGRGGRSGANVLTF
v_gene: TRBV29-1; d_gene: TRBD1; j_gene: TRBJ2-5; CDR3aa: CSVGQGSETQYF
v_gene: TRBV7-2; d_gene: NA; j_gene: TRBJ2-7; CDR3aa: CASSLPRNLRSYEQYF
v_gene: TRBV7-8; d_gene: TRBD2; j_gene: TRBJ2-5; CDR3aa: CASSSTAGPQETQYF
v_gene: TRBV5-1; d_gene: NA; j_gene: TRBJ2-3; CDR3aa: CASSFGAGSSTDTQYF